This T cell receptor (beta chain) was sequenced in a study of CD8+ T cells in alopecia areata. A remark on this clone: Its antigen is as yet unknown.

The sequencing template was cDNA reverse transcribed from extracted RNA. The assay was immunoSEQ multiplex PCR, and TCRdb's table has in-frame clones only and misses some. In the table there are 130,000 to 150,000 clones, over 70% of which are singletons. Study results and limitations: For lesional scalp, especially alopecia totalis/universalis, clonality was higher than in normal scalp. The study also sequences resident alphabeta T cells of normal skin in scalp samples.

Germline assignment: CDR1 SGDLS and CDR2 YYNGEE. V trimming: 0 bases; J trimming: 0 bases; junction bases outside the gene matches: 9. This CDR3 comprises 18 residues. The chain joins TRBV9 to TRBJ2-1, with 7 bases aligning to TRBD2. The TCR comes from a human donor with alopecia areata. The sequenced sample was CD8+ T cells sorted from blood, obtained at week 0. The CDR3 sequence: CASSVESLRGSSYNEQFF. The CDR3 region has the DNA TGTGCCAGCAGCGTAGAGTCGTTGCGGGGGAGCTCCTACAATGAGCAGTTCTTC.